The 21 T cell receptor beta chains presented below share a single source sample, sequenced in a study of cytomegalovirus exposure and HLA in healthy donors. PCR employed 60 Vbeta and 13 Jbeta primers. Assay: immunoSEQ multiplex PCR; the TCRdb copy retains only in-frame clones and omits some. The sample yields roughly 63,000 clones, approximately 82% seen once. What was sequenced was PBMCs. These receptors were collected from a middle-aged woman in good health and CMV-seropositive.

In nucleotides, the CDR3 is TGCGCCAGCAGCGGAGGACCGACCACAGATACGCAGTATTTT. The encoded protein is CASSGGPTTDTQYF. This chain connects TRBV5-1 to TRBJ2-3; D is perhaps TRBD2 (5 bases). Germline V gene lookup returns CDR1 SGHRS and CDR2 YFSETQ. The CDR3 is made up of 14 amino acids. V lost 4 bases and J 2 bases, leaving 11 bases between the germline ends.

The CDR3 nucleotides read TGTGCCAGCAGCGTCGGGAGCTCCTACGAGCAGTACTTC. Encoded protein: CASSVGSSYEQYF. V and J are TRBV9 and TRBJ2-7; perhaps TRBD2 as D (6 bases). Germline V gives CDR1 SGDLS, CDR2 YYNGEE. The V end lost 2 bases, the J end lost 0 bases, and 6 bases lay between the germline ends. There are 13 residues in the CDR3.

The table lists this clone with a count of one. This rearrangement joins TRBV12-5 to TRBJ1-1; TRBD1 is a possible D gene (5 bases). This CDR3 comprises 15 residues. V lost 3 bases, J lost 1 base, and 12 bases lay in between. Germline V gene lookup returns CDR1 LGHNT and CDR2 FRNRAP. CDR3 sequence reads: CASGLGGTWNTEAFF. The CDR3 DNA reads TGTGCTAGTGGTTTAGGAGGGACGTGGAACACTGAAGCTTTCTTT.

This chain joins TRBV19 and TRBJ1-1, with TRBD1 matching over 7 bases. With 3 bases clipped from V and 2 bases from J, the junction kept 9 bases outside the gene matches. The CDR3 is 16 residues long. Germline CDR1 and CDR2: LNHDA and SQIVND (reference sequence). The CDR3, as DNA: TGTGCCAGTAGTATGGGACAGTCCACCGGCAACACTGAAGCTTTCTTT. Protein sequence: CASSMGQSTGNTEAFF.

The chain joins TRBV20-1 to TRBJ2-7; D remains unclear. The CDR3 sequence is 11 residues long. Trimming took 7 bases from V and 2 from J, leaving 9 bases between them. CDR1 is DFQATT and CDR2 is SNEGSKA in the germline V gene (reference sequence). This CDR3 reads CSVSEPYEQYF. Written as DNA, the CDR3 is TGCAGTGTTTCCGAGCCCTACGAGCAGTACTTC.

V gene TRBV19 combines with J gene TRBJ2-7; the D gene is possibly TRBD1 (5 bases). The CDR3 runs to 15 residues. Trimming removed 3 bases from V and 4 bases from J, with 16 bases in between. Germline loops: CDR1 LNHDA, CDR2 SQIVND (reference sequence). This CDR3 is CASSINVGKGYEQYF. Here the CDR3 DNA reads TGTGCCAGTAGTATTAACGTGGGAAAGGGGTACGAGCAGTACTTC.

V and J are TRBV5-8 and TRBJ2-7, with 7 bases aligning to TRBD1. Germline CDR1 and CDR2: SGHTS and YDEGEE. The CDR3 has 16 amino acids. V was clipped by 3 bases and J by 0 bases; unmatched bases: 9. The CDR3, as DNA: TGTGCCAGCAGCTCTGACAGGGCAGAAGGCTCCTACGAGCAGTACTTC. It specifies CASSSDRAEGSYEQYF.

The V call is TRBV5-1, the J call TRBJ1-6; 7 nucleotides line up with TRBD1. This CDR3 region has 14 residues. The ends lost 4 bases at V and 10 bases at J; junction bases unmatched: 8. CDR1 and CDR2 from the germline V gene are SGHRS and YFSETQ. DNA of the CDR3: TGCGCCAGCAGCAGGGACAGCTTTGGCTCACCCCTCCACTTT. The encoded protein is CASSRDSFGSPLHF.

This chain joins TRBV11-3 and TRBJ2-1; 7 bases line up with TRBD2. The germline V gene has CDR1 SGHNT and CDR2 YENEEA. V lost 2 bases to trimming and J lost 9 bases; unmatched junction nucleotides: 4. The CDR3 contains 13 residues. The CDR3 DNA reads TGTGCCAGCAGCTTATGGGGGGGGAGTGAGCAGTTCTTC. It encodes CASSLWGGSEQFF.

The CDR3 here is CASSSTGAGTEAFF. In DNA form, the CDR3 reads TGTGCCAGCAGCTCGACAGGGGCAGGGACTGAAGCTTTCTTT. This chain joins TRBV7-9 and TRBJ1-1; 8 bases map to TRBD1. Germline CDR1 reads SEHNR; CDR2 reads FQNEAQ (reference sequence). This CDR3 is built from 14 residues. With 4 bases clipped from V and 5 bases from J, the junction kept 6 bases outside the gene matches.

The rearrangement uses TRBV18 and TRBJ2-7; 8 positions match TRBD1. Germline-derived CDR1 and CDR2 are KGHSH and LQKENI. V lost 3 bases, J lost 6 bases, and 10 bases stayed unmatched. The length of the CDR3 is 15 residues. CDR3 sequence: CASSPTGGYLSEQYF. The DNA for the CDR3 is TGTGCCAGCTCACCTACAGGGGGATATTTAAGCGAGCAGTACTTC.

CDR3 nucleotides: TGTGCTAGTGGTTTGGTCTCCGGGAGGGCCACTGAAGCTTTCTTT. As protein: CASGLVSGRATEAFF. The gene calls are TRBV12-5 and TRBJ1-1, with D unclear. Germline CDR1 LGHNT, CDR2 FRNRAP. The CDR3 is 15 amino acids. V lost 0 bases and J 4 bases, leaving 12 bases between the germline ends.

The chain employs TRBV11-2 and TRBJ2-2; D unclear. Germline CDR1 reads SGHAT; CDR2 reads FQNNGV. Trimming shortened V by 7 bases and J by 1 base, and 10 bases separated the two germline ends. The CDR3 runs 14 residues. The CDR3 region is CASTSIGNTGELFF. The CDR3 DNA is TGTGCCAGCACCTCAATCGGGAACACCGGGGAGCTGTTTTTT.

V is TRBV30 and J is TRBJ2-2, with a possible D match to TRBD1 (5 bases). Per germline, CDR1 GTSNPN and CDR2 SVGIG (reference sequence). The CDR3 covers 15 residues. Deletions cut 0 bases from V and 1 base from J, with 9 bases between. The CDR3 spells CAWSVGQGNTGELFF. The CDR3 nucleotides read TGTGCCTGGAGTGTAGGGCAGGGGAACACCGGGGAGCTGTTTTTT.

In DNA form, the CDR3 reads TGTGCCAGTAGTCCCCTCACTAGCGGGTTCCACAATGAGCAGTTCTTC. It codes for CASSPLTSGFHNEQFF. The chain is built from TRBV19 and TRBJ2-1; 9 bases are a match to TRBD2. V shed 5 bases and J 5 bases; nucleotides not matched to a gene: 10. The CDR3 has 16 residues. CDR1 LNHDA and CDR2 SQIVND come from the germline V gene (reference sequence).

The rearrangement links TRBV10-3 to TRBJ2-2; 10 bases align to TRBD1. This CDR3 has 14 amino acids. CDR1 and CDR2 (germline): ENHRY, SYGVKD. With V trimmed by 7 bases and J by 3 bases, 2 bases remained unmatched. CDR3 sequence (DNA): TGTGCCATCAAGGGGACAGGGGACACCGGGGAGCTGTTTTTT. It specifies CAIKGTGDTGELFF.

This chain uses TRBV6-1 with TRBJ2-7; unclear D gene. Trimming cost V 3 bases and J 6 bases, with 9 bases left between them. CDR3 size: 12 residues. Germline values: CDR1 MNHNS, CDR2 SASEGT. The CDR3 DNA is TGTGCCAGCAGTGACCCCTTTTTCGAGCAGTACTTC. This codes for CASSDPFFEQYF.

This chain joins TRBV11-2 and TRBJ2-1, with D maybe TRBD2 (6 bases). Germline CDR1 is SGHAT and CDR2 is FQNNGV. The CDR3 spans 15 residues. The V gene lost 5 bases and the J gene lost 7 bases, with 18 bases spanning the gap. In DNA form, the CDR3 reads TGTGCCAGCAGCGTCAACCGGGACTCCCGAAATGAGCAGTTCTTC. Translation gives CASSVNRDSRNEQFF.

The CDR3 here is CASTKGQAGGEYEQYF. Written as DNA, the CDR3 is TGTGCCAGTACCAAGGGACAGGCAGGGGGTGAGTACGAGCAGTACTTC. The rearrangement links TRBV19 to TRBJ2-7; 8 bases agree with TRBD1. Germline loops: CDR1 LNHDA, CDR2 SQIVND (reference sequence). The trim removed 7 bases at V and 4 bases at J, leaving 15 bases unmatched. This CDR3 contains 16 residues. The whole variable domain, remainder taken from reference TRBV19 and TRBJ2-7, is DGGITQSPKYLFRKEGQNVTLSCEQNLNHDAMYWYRQDPGQGLRLIYYSQIVNDFQKGDIAEGYSVSREKKESFPLTVTSAQKNPTAFYLCASTKGQAGGEYEQYFGPGTRLTVT.

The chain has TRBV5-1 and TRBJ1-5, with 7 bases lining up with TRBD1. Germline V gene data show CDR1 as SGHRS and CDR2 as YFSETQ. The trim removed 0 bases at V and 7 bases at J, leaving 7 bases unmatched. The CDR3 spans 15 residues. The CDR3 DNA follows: TGCGCCAGCAGCTTGGGTGGGGGACAGACACAGCCCCAGCATTTT. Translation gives CASSLGGGQTQPQHF.

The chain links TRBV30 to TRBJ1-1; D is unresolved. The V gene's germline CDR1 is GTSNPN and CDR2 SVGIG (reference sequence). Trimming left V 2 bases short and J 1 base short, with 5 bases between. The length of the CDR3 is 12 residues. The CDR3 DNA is TGTGCCTGGAGTACAGAGAACACTGAAGCTTTCTTT. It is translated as CAWSTENTEAFF. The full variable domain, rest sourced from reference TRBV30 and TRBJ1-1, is SQTIHQWPATLVQPVGSPLSLECTVEGTSNPNLYWYRQAAGRGLQLLFYSVGIGQISSEVPQNLSASRPQDRQFILSSKKLLLSDSGFYLCAWSTENTEAFFGQGTRLTVV.